One and the same sample provided the 30 T cell receptor beta chains below, sequenced in a study of response to subunit inactivated influenza vaccine. Each CDR3 protein gets one entry after TCRdb re-called the RT-PCR reads with MiXCR. The table has around 190,000 distinct CDR3 sequences, about a tenth seen once; the top ten hold roughly a tenth. This specimen was non-naive T cells sorted from PBMCs, taken on the day of vaccination. Receptors were obtained from a man aged 45-60 years who received an inactivated influenza vaccine.

This clonotype has just a few counts. The chain couples TRBV9 to TRBJ1-1, with D possibly TRBD1 on 5 matching bases. Germline CDR1 SGDLS, CDR2 YYNGEE. V was pared by 2 bases and J by 3 bases, with 11 bases between. The length of the CDR3 is 14 residues. CDR3 protein: CASSVVAGDTEAFF. The CDR3 DNA follows: TGTGCCAGCAGCGTCGTCGCGGGGGACACTGAAGCTTTCTTT.

V is TRBV7-9 and J is TRBJ2-2, with TRBD2 identical over 13 bases. The length of the CDR3 is 14 residues. From germline, CDR1 is SEHNR and CDR2 FQNEAQ (reference sequence). The junction had 3 bases not matched to a gene; V was cut back by 8 bases and J by 6 bases. The CDR3 reads CASGGLAGAGELFF. The CDR3 nucleotides are TGTGCCAGCGGCGGACTAGCGGGAGCCGGGGAGCTGTTTTTT.

J is TRBJ2-2 and V is TRBV6-2 or TRBV6-3, with 7 bases aligning to TRBD2. Germline V gives CDR1 MNHEY, CDR2 SVGEGT. The CDR3 covers 17 residues. Trimming at V came to 2 bases and at J to 1 base, leaving 7 bases not matched to a gene. CDR3 DNA sequence: TGTGCCAGCAGTTACCGTTCGAGCGGGGAGAACACCGGGGAGCTGTTTTTT. This sequence encodes CASSYRSSGENTGELFF.

This clonotype was counted ten times or more. The chain recombines TRBV29-1 with TRBJ2-3, with 9 bases matching TRBD2. The CDR3 spans 15 residues. J was trimmed by 0 bases and V by 6 bases; bases with no gene match: 7. Germline CDR1 and CDR2: SQVTM and ANQGSEA. The CDR3 protein is CSVNGGTSSTDTQYF. In nucleotides, the CDR3 is TGCAGCGTGAACGGAGGGACTAGCAGCACAGATACGCAGTATTTT.

Points on this clonotype: Being one base from a much bigger clone, this may be a read error. The rearrangement joins TRBV3-1 to TRBJ2-3; the D is unclear. The germline gives CDR1 LGHDT, CDR2 YNNKEL (reference sequence). V was trimmed by 0 bases and J by 3 bases, leaving 7 bases between them. The CDR3 spans 14 residues. The CDR3 DNA is TGTGCCAGCAGCCAAGAGCCGGGTACAGATACGCAGTATTTT. Its translation: CASSQEPGTDTQYF.

The sample holds a few counts of this clonotype. The J gene is TRBJ2-3, the V gene TRBV6-5; D ambiguous. V lost 0 bases and J 6 bases, leaving 13 bases between the germline ends. This CDR3 is built from 15 residues. From germline, CDR1 is MNHEY and CDR2 SVGAGI. CDR3: CASSYSPKTADTQYF. In DNA, the CDR3 is TGTGCCAGCAGTTACTCCCCAAAGACTGCGGATACGCAGTATTTT.

This clonotype occurred a few times. The chain combines TRBV4-1 with TRBJ1-6; D unresolved. Germline V lookup: CDR1 MGHRA, CDR2 YSYEKL. The length of the CDR3 is 16 residues. The germline V and J ends were trimmed by 4 bases and 8 bases, with 18 bases remaining between them. The CDR3 loop reads CASSPARQTIDSPLHF. CDR3 sequence (DNA): TGCGCCAGCAGCCCAGCGCGGCAGACTATAGATTCACCCCTCCACTTT.

This clonotype has at least ten counts. An end of the junction does not agree with germline; a read error may underlie this. This rearrangement joins TRBV20-1 to TRBJ2-7; the match to TRBD2 covers 14 bases. The CDR3 contains 13 residues. Germline CDR1 is DFQATT and CDR2 is SNEGSKA (reference sequence). CDR3 region: CSGRLAGGREQYF. The CDR3 nucleotides are TGCAGTGGTAGACTAGCGGGAGGGAGGGAGCAGTACTTC.

A word on this clonotype: The junction shows a germline mismatch at one end, possibly a read error. The chain couples TRBV19 to TRBJ1-1, with TRBD1 matching over 7 bases. Germline V lookup: CDR1 LNHDA, CDR2 SQIVND (reference sequence). CDR3 length: 14 amino acids. The CDR3 DNA sequence: TGTGCCAGTAGTAGACAGGGCCTGAAGACTGAAGCTTTCTTT. This encodes CASSRQGLKTEAFF.

This chain links TRBV29-1 with TRBJ2-1; 7 bases line up with TRBD1. Germline CDR1 reads SQVTM; CDR2 reads ANQGSEA. The CDR3 sequence is 14 residues long. V lost 8 bases, J lost 0 bases, and 7 bases stayed unmatched. The CDR3 coding sequence is TGCAGCATCGGGACAGCGCGCTCCTACAATGAGCAGTTCTTC. Protein sequence: CSIGTARSYNEQFF.

The CDR3 coding sequence is TGTGCCAGCAGTCAAGTGGCAGGTCCAACTGAAGCTTTCTTT. Translated: CASSQVAGPTEAFF. The chain carries TRBV27 and TRBJ1-1; no firm D call. V lost 5 bases and J lost 5, with 15 bases in between. Germline CDR1 is MNHEY and CDR2 is SMNVEV (reference sequence). The CDR3 consists of 14 residues.

This clonotype came up many times. The chain employs TRBV3-1 and TRBJ2-1, with 10 bases matching TRBD1. The CDR3 contains 16 residues. Per the germline V gene, CDR1 is LGHDT and CDR2 is YNNKEL (reference sequence). With 1 base clipped from V and 9 bases from J, the junction kept 9 bases outside the gene matches. The DNA for the CDR3 is TGTGCCAGCAGCCAAGTTGTGGGACAGGGGCAGATTGAGCAGTTCTTC. Amino acids: CASSQVVGQGQIEQFF.

In its sample, this clonotype was seen a few times. This chain links TRBV7-8 with TRBJ2-1, with D possibly TRBD1 on 5 matching bases. The V gene's germline CDR1 is SGHVS and CDR2 FQNEAQ. CDR3 length: 16 residues. V gave up 1 base and J gave up 8 bases, with 18 bases separating them. This chain's CDR3 is CASSLGGGSRVDEQFF. The DNA for the CDR3 is TGTGCCAGCAGCTTAGGGGGCGGTTCCAGAGTCGATGAGCAGTTCTTC.

The chain recombines TRBV24-1 with TRBJ1-1; D gene unclear. V lost 4 bases and J 8 bases, leaving 10 bases between the germline ends. This CDR3 comprises 12 residues. Per the germline V gene, CDR1 is KGHDR and CDR2 is SFDVKD. The CDR3 nucleotides read TGTGCCACCAGTGACCCCGTGGGGGAAGCTTTCTTT. This encodes CATSDPVGEAFF.

This clonotype has at least ten counts. This sequence joins TRBV29-1 and TRBJ2-1, with a possible D match to TRBD2 (6 bases). The V gene's germline CDR1 is SQVTM and CDR2 ANQGSEA. This CDR3 comprises 13 residues. V gave up 6 bases and J gave up 6 bases, with 15 bases separating them. The CDR3 here is CSVGERRGNEQFF. In DNA form, the CDR3 reads TGCAGCGTCGGCGAGCGGAGGGGCAATGAGCAGTTCTTC.

This clonotype turned up a few times. V usage is TRBV6-2 or TRBV6-3 and J usage is TRBJ2-1; 9 nucleotides match TRBD2. The CDR3 covers 16 residues. The germline V gene has CDR1 MNHEY and CDR2 SVGEGT. The trim removed 1 base at V and 7 bases at J, leaving 8 bases unmatched. The CDR3 protein is CASSYLGSGRRNEQFF. The DNA for the CDR3 is TGTGCCAGCAGTTACTTGGGTAGCGGGAGAAGGAATGAGCAGTTCTTC.

This clonotype was seen ten or more times. The gene calls are TRBV12-3 or TRBV12-4 and TRBJ2-3, with D perhaps being TRBD1 or TRBD2 (5 bases each). The V end lost 3 bases, the J end lost 6 bases, and 13 bases lay between the germline ends. The CDR3 has 14 amino acids. The CDR3 nucleotides read TGTGCCAGCAGTTTGGGGCAGGGAGTCGATACGCAGTATTTT. Its translation: CASSLGQGVDTQYF.

This clonotype has a count of ten or more. This chain links TRBV5-1 with TRBJ2-2, with D possibly matching TRBD2 (6 bases). V was trimmed by 2 bases and J by 6 bases, leaving 11 bases between them. Per the germline V gene, CDR1 is SGHRS and CDR2 is YFSETQ. CDR3 size: 14 residues. CDR3 protein: CASSLLGEAGELFF. The DNA for the CDR3 is TGCGCCAGCAGCTTACTAGGGGAGGCCGGGGAGCTGTTTTTT.

This clonotype was counted a single time. The chain employs TRBV18 and TRBJ2-3, with a tentative D call TRBD1 (6 bases). CDR1 KGHSH and CDR2 LQKENI come from the germline V gene. Trimming took off 6 bases at V and 2 bases at J, with 12 bases between the two ends. There are 14 residues in the CDR3. The CDR3 region is CASSKGQFTDTQYF. The CDR3 DNA follows: TGTGCCAGCTCCAAAGGACAGTTCACAGATACGCAGTATTTT.

This clonotype occurred many times. The chain joins TRBV6-5 to TRBJ1-4, with TRBD1 matching 7 bases. The CDR3 has 15 amino acids. Germline V CDR1 and CDR2: MNHEY, SVGAGI. With V trimmed by 2 bases and J by 5 bases, 5 bases remained unmatched. CDR3 in amino acids: CASSYRGQPNEKLFF. CDR3 nucleotide sequence: TGTGCCAGCAGTTACCGGGGACAGCCCAATGAAAAACTGTTTTTT.

In this sample, this clonotype turned up many times. V and J are TRBV9 and TRBJ2-4; perhaps TRBD1 as D (6 bases). Germline CDR1 SGDLS, CDR2 YYNGEE. V was shortened by 4 bases and J by 8 bases, with 13 bases between the two germline ends. The CDR3 extends over 13 amino acids. CDR3 amino acids: CASSFRQADIQYF. In DNA form, the CDR3 reads TGTGCCAGCAGCTTCCGACAGGCCGACATTCAGTACTTC.

This clonotype showed up just a few times. This chain joins TRBV29-1 and TRBJ1-2; 7 bases agree with TRBD1. The ends lost 4 bases at V and 3 bases at J; junction bases unmatched: 5. The CDR3 totals 13 residues. Germline V gene lookup returns CDR1 SQVTM and CDR2 ANQGSEA. This CDR3 reads CSVGDSRYYGYTF. CDR3 bases: TGCAGCGTTGGGGACAGTCGGTACTATGGCTACACCTTC.

This clonotype showed up many times. V and J are TRBV29-1 and TRBJ2-3; 9 nucleotides agree with TRBD2. The CDR3 loop spans 14 amino acids. The germline V gene has CDR1 SQVTM and CDR2 ANQGSEA. J gave up 6 bases and V 7 bases, and 11 bases lay outside the gene matches. Written as DNA, the CDR3 is TGCAGCGGTCAGACTAGCGGTCGCCCCGATACGCAGTATTTT. Translation: CSGQTSGRPDTQYF.

This clonotype came up a few times. This chain joins TRBV7-8 and TRBJ2-4; D uncertain. V was shortened by 2 bases and J by 1 base, with 18 bases between the two germline ends. The germline V gene has CDR1 SGHVS and CDR2 FQNEAQ. CDR3 length: 18 residues. The CDR3 coding sequence is TGTGCCAGCAGCTTATCGGCTGGGATACTGACCGCCAAAAACATTCAGTACTTC. This sequence encodes CASSLSAGILTAKNIQYF.

This clonotype was counted a few times. A read error may produce the germline difference seen at one junction end. This chain joins TRBV11-2 and TRBJ2-3; 7 bases map to TRBD2. Germline CDR1 SGHAT, CDR2 FQNNGV. This CDR3 has 14 residues. The CDR3 sequence: CASSRSGVADMQYF. The CDR3 region has the DNA TGTGCCAGCAGCAGGAGCGGGGTGGCAGATATGCAGTATTTT.

This chain connects TRBV3-1 to TRBJ2-5; D is possibly TRBD2 (7 bases). The CDR3 has 15 residues. CDR1 and CDR2 (germline): LGHDT, YNNKEL (reference sequence). The V end was cut by 0 bases, the J end by 5 bases, with 13 bases between. The CDR3 DNA is TGTGCCAGCAGCCAAGAGGTGGGGGGGCCCGAGACCCAGTACTTC. It codes for CASSQEVGGPETQYF.

A remark on this clonotype: A junction boundary mismatches the germline segment, possibly from a read error. The chain couples TRBV6-5 to TRBJ2-3; TRBD2 agrees at 14 bases. This CDR3 has 17 amino acids. Germline V gives CDR1 MNHEY, CDR2 SVGAGI. CDR3 nucleotide sequence: TGTGCCAGCAGCTACTGGACTAGCGGGGGGTCAACAGATACGCAGTATTTT. Protein sequence: CASSYWTSGGSTDTQYF.

Many counts were recorded for this clonotype. V gene TRBV20-1 combines with J gene TRBJ2-1; D gene unclear. The CDR3 covers 15 residues. Germline loops: CDR1 DFQATT, CDR2 SNEGSKA (reference sequence). V lost 0 bases, J lost 0 bases, and 9 bases lay in between. CDR3 sequence reads: CSARDLVGSYNEQFF. CDR3 bases: TGCAGTGCTAGAGATCTAGTTGGCTCCTACAATGAGCAGTTCTTC.

In nucleotides, the CDR3 is TGTGCCAGCAGTATTTACGAGCAGTACTTC. Protein sequence: CASSIYEQYF. V usage is TRBV21-1 and J usage is TRBJ2-7. TRBV21-1 constitutes a pseudogene. The CDR3 runs 10 residues.

The chain couples TRBV25-1 to TRBJ1-4; D call uncertain. V lost 3 bases and J lost 7, with 6 bases in between. The CDR3 extends over 12 amino acids. Germline CDR1 MGHDK, CDR2 SYGVNS. The DNA of the CDR3 is TGTGCCAGCAGTGAGAACGGTGAAAAACTGTTTTTT. Residues: CASSENGEKLFF.